Sequencing of this TCR beta chain was carried out in a study of T cells after yellow fever vaccination. This clonotype was seen many times. UMIs and a universal primer site were added when TCR cDNA was made by 5'RACE template switching. TCRdb used MiXCR to reprocess the 5' RACE reads, holding one entry per CDR3 protein. Of 300,000 to 400,000 distinct CDR3 sequences in the sample, 7.5% to 9% were seen once. CDR3 length: 13 residues. In germline, CDR1 is LGHNA, CDR2 YSLEER. Trimming pared 0 bases from V and 9 bases from J, leaving 6 bases between. This receptor was taken from a man aged 18 to 29 who received the YFV17D yellow fever vaccine. The V call is TRBV4-3, the J call TRBJ1-6; D unclear. The specimen comprised PBMCs, sampled on the day of the first yellow fever vaccination. CDR3 in amino acids: CASSQDLFSPLHF. The CDR3 DNA reads TGCGCCAGCAGCCAAGATCTATTTTCACCCCTCCACTTT.